The 27 T cell receptor beta chains presented below share a single source sample, sequenced in a study of CD8+CD57+ T cells in acquired aplastic anemia. The use of genomic DNA as template underpinned the TCR beta VDJ and CDR3 profiling. TCRdb passed the reads through MiXCR, listing each CDR3 protein once. This table has about 190,000 distinct CDR3 sequences, roughly half appearing once. Sequenced input: sorted CD4+, CD8+, or CD8+CD57+ T cells (not recorded which) from PBMCs. The receptors shown here come from a human donor in good health, serving as a control.

Within the sample, this clonotype is medium-sized. The V gene is TRBV7-9, the J gene TRBJ1-4, with TRBD1 matching over 7 bases. The germline gives CDR1 SEHNR, CDR2 FQNEAQ (reference sequence). Trimming took 5 bases from V and 3 from J; bases not matched to a gene: 3. This CDR3 comprises 14 residues. The CDR3 region is CASSPGQPNEKLFF. The CDR3 DNA sequence: TGTGCCAGCAGCCCGGGACAGCCTAATGAAAAACTGTTTTTT. The full variable domain, with the rest looked up from reference TRBV7-9 and TRBJ1-4, is DTGVSQNPRHKITKRGQNVTFRCDPISEHNRLYWYRQTLGQGPEFLTYFQNEAQLEKSRLLSDRFSAERPKGSFSTLEIQRTEQGDSAMYLCASSPGQPNEKLFFGSGTQLSVL.

This chain connects TRBV19 to TRBJ2-6; the D gene is possibly TRBD2 (5 bases). From germline, CDR1 is LNHDA and CDR2 SQIVND (reference sequence). V lost 5 bases to trimming and J lost 1 base, with 12 bases between them. The CDR3 spans 16 residues. CDR3 protein: CASSAHTGSGANVLTF. The CDR3 DNA follows: TGTGCCAGTAGTGCCCACACGGGGTCTGGGGCCAACGTCCTGACTTTC.

Written as DNA, the CDR3 is TGTGCCAGCTCACCAGGCTATGATGGCTACACCTTC. As protein: CASSPGYDGYTF. The chain recombines TRBV18 with TRBJ1-2, with D uncertain. The V end lost 2 bases, the J end lost 6 bases, and 7 bases lay between the germline ends. Per germline, CDR1 KGHSH and CDR2 LQKENI. This CDR3 is 12 amino acids long.

This clonotype appeared a single time. The J gene is TRBJ1-6, the V gene TRBV7-2; 7 bases match TRBD1. V lost 4 bases, J lost 3 bases, and 15 bases stayed unmatched. From germline, CDR1 is SGHTA and CDR2 FQGNSA. The CDR3 runs 19 residues. DNA of the CDR3: TGTGCCAGCAGCTCTAAAGGCATTAAGACAGGGAACTATAATTCACCCCTCCACTTT. It translates to CASSSKGIKTGNYNSPLHF.

This clonotype was counted at least ten times. The chain employs TRBV7-9 and TRBJ2-1; D might be TRBD1 or TRBD2, each matching 5 bases. This CDR3 has 16 residues. Germline V gene lookup returns CDR1 SEHNR and CDR2 FQNEAQ (reference sequence). The V end lost 2 bases, the J end lost 5 bases, and 16 bases lay between the germline ends. The CDR3 protein is CASSLPGKRVDNEQFF. CDR3 DNA sequence: TGTGCCAGCAGCTTACCAGGGAAGAGGGTGGACAATGAGCAGTTCTTC.

This chain connects TRBV7-6 to TRBJ1-5; no clear D. Trimming took 6 bases from V and 0 from J, leaving 3 bases between them. CDR3 length: 12 amino acids. The germline CDR1 and CDR2 sequences are SGHVS and FNYEAQ. The CDR3 DNA is TGTGCCAGCAGTTATAGCAATCAGCCCCAGCATTTT. This translates into CASSYSNQPQHF.

The count of this clonotype is one. The gene calls are TRBV25-1 and TRBJ2-3; TRBD2 aligns across 10 bases. Germline CDR1 reads MGHDK; CDR2 reads SYGVNS. This CDR3 has 17 residues. The ends lost 4 bases at V and 1 base at J; junction bases unmatched: 8. CDR3 region: CASSGSSGGRGTDTQYF. Here the CDR3 DNA reads TGTGCCAGCAGTGGGAGTAGCGGGGGGCGGGGCACAGATACGCAGTATTTT.

The rearrangement uses TRBV15 and TRBJ1-5; D gene unclear. Germline CDR1 LNHNV, CDR2 YYDKDF (reference sequence). The CDR3 is 16 residues long. Deletions cut 1 base from V and 0 bases from J, with 10 bases between. The CDR3 DNA sequence: TGTGCCACCAGCAGAGGTGACACTGATAGCAATCAGCCCCAGCATTTT. Translation gives CATSRGDTDSNQPQHF.

This clonotype was seen only a few times. A much larger clone lies one base from this, so it may be a read error. DNA of the CDR3: TGTGCCAGCAGAAACGGGGGTGCCTACGAGCAGTACTTC. It is translated as CASRNGGAYEQYF. The rearrangement uses TRBV6-2 or TRBV6-3 and TRBJ2-7, with a tentative D call TRBD2 (6 bases). V shed 6 bases and J shed 2 bases, with 11 bases lying between them. Germline V gene data show CDR1 as MNHEY and CDR2 as SVGEGT. The CDR3 runs 13 residues.

The chain uses TRBV15 and TRBJ2-3; 7 positions agree with TRBD1. V trimming: 9 bases; J trimming: 2 bases; junction bases outside the gene matches: 5. This CDR3 comprises 13 residues. Per the germline V gene, CDR1 is LNHNV and CDR2 is YYDKDF (reference sequence). This CDR3 is CATSTGYTDTQYF. CDR3 nucleotides: TGTGCCACTTCGACAGGGTACACAGATACGCAGTATTTT.

The V gene is TRBV6-5, the J gene TRBJ1-2, with TRBD1 identical over 8 bases. The CDR3 is made up of 15 amino acids. Looked up from germline, CDR1 is MNHEY and CDR2 is SVGAGI. Trimming removed 0 bases from V and 7 bases from J; junction bases left unmatched: 7. In nucleotides, the CDR3 is TGTGCCAGCAGTTACTCGCCCGGGACAGGATTTGGCTACACCTTC. Residues: CASSYSPGTGFGYTF.

This clonotype has ten or more counts. This rearrangement joins TRBV7-9 to TRBJ2-1; maybe TRBD1 (5 bases). This CDR3 spans 15 amino acids. Deletions cut 5 bases from V and 2 bases from J, with 13 bases between. CDR1 SEHNR and CDR2 FQNEAQ come from the germline V gene (reference sequence). The DNA for the CDR3 is TGTGCCAGCAGCCCATTAACAGGACCCTACAATGAGCAGTTCTTC. It translates to CASSPLTGPYNEQFF.

There are many counts of this clonotype. The chain employs TRBV29-1 and TRBJ2-5; 10 bases are shared with TRBD1. The J segment lost 3 bases and the V segment lost 5 bases, leaving 6 bases of the junction unmatched. The germline V gene has CDR1 SQVTM and CDR2 ANQGSEA. The CDR3 is 14 residues long. Here the CDR3 reads CSVREGQGKETQYF. CDR3 DNA sequence: TGCAGCGTTCGGGAGGGACAGGGGAAAGAGACCCAGTACTTC.

This clonotype was seen a single time. The V call is TRBV9, the J call TRBJ1-2; D is undetermined. CDR1 is SGDLS, CDR2 YYNGEE, per germline. V was shortened by 3 bases and J by 0 bases, with 12 bases between the two germline ends. This CDR3 region has 15 residues. CDR3 DNA sequence: TGTGCCAGCAGCGCGTCGGGCCTAGCTAACTATGGCTACACCTTC. Encoded protein: CASSASGLANYGYTF.

Details on this clonotype: The junction shows a germline mismatch at one end, possibly a read error. The genes are TRBV7-3 and TRBJ1-1; D is possibly TRBD1 (5 bases). The CDR3 spans 17 residues. From germline, CDR1 is SGHTA and CDR2 FQGTGA. CDR3 sequence reads: CVSSLWSGGRADTEAFF. The CDR3 DNA is TGTGTCAGCAGCTTATGGTCCGGAGGCAGGGCGGATACTGAAGCTTTCTTT.

This clonotype has ten or more counts. The chain joins TRBV11-2 to TRBJ2-7; 9 bases are a match to TRBD2. CDR1 and CDR2 from the germline V gene are SGHAT and FQNNGV. This CDR3 has 17 residues. J gave up 4 bases and V 1 base, and 11 bases lay outside the gene matches. CDR3 in amino acids: CASSLVLRTSAPYEQYF. The CDR3 DNA is TGTGCCAGCAGCTTAGTTCTTCGGACTAGCGCGCCATACGAGCAGTACTTC.

Many counts were recorded for this clonotype. The chain is built from TRBV5-1 and TRBJ2-7; D gene ambiguous. The CDR3 has 14 residues. From germline, CDR1 is SGHRS and CDR2 YFSETQ. The V end was cut by 3 bases, the J end by 2 bases, with 12 bases between. The CDR3 DNA is TGCGCCAGCAGCTCTTCGACGGTTACCTACGAGCAGTACTTC. It translates to CASSSSTVTYEQYF.

The gene calls are TRBV19 and TRBJ1-5, with 7 bases lining up with TRBD1. J lost 6 bases, V lost 5 bases, and 7 bases had no gene match. Germline CDR1 reads LNHDA; CDR2 reads SQIVND (reference sequence). This CDR3 spans 14 amino acids. CDR3 bases: TGTGCCAGTAGTCTAGGACAGGTTCGTCAGCCCCAGCATTTT. Its translation is CASSLGQVRQPQHF.

This clonotype was seen more than once but under ten times. The gene calls are TRBV6-5 and TRBJ1-2; no clear D. This CDR3 contains 15 residues. Germline V gene sequence: CDR1 MNHEY, CDR2 SVGAGI. The V and J ends lost 0 bases and 4 bases respectively, with 12 bases between them. This chain's CDR3 is CASSYSEGSGYGYTF. For the CDR3, the DNA is TGTGCCAGCAGTTACTCGGAGGGTAGCGGCTATGGCTACACCTTC.

This clonotype was counted a few times. The chain couples TRBV20-1 to TRBJ2-1; 10 nucleotides agree with TRBD2. This CDR3 is built from 13 residues. Unmatched junction bases numbered 4, after V lost 5 bases and J lost 6 bases. Looked up from germline, CDR1 is DFQATT and CDR2 is SNEGSKA (reference sequence). The CDR3 nucleotides read TGCAGTGCTGTTAGCGGGGGGAGCAATGAGCAGTTCTTC. Translated: CSAVSGGSNEQFF.

The genes are TRBV7-2 and TRBJ1-5; 7 bases are a match to TRBD1. The CDR3 is 15 amino acids. Trimming at V came to 5 bases and at J to 2 bases, leaving 6 bases not matched to a gene. CDR1 and CDR2 from the germline V gene are SGHTA and FQGNSA. The CDR3 protein is CASSVSGTGNQPQHF. The CDR3 nucleotides are TGTGCCAGCAGCGTATCCGGGACAGGCAATCAGCCCCAGCATTTT.

The table lists this clonotype with many counts. The chain employs TRBV7-3 and TRBJ2-7; perhaps TRBD1 as D (6 bases). V was trimmed by 2 bases and J by 5 bases, leaving 16 bases between them. The length of the CDR3 is 15 residues. Germline loops: CDR1 SGHTA, CDR2 FQGTGA. Here the CDR3 reads CASSLAPTGFNEQYF. In DNA, the CDR3 is TGTGCCAGCAGCTTAGCACCCACAGGGTTTAACGAGCAGTACTTC.

This clonotype was counted ten times or more. The V gene is TRBV20-1, the J gene TRBJ1-6, with a tentative D call TRBD1 (5 bases). Trimming took 3 bases from V and 6 from J, leaving 15 bases between them. CDR3 length: 15 amino acids. Germline CDR1 DFQATT, CDR2 SNEGSKA (reference sequence). CDR3 sequence reads: CSASPGGVGNSPLHF. CDR3 bases: TGCAGTGCTAGCCCTGGGGGAGTTGGTAATTCACCCCTCCACTTT.

A word on this clonotype: The junction shows a germline mismatch at one end, possibly a read error. The chain joins TRBV11-2 to TRBJ1-5; tentatively, D is TRBD1 (6 bases). Looked up from germline, CDR1 is SGHAT and CDR2 is FQNNGV. This CDR3 contains 15 residues. The CDR3 coding sequence is TGTGCCAGCACCTTAGGGGGAGGCTTCGGGCAGCCCCAGCATTTT. Protein: CASTLGGGFGQPQHF.

V gene TRBV20-1 combines with J gene TRBJ1-6; no clear D. Looked up from germline, CDR1 is DFQATT and CDR2 is SNEGSKA (reference sequence). Trimming took 6 bases from V and 2 from J, leaving 20 bases between them. The CDR3 contains 17 residues. The CDR3 sequence is CSATYSFLGTYNSPLHF. The CDR3 DNA sequence: TGCAGTGCCACCTACTCGTTCTTGGGGACCTATAATTCACCCCTCCACTTT.

The V gene is TRBV10-1, the J gene TRBJ2-5, with a tentative D call TRBD1 (5 bases). V shed 0 bases and J shed 4 bases, with 6 bases lying between them. Germline CDR1 reads WNHNN; CDR2 reads SYGVQD (reference sequence). The CDR3 extends over 13 amino acids. CDR3 amino acids: CASSESGVETQYF. Written as DNA, the CDR3 is TGCGCCAGCAGTGAGTCAGGGGTAGAGACCCAGTACTTC.

The chain links TRBV7-8 to TRBJ2-3; TRBD1 might be the D (5 bases). CDR3 length equals 16 residues. Germline V gives CDR1 SGHVS, CDR2 FQNEAQ. Trimming removed 3 bases from V and 0 bases from J, with 13 bases in between. The CDR3 sequence: CASSLDIFASTDTQYF. The CDR3 nucleotides are TGTGCCAGCAGCTTGGACATCTTCGCTAGCACAGATACGCAGTATTTT.